The 19 T cell receptor beta chains in this list originate from one sample, sequenced in a study of T cells in Graves' hyperthyroidism and ophthalmopathy. Amplification of TCR beta CDR3 regions used RNA as the template. A first-round RT-PCR of the TCR CDR3 used the HTBI primer set. TCRdb redid the calling of the multiplex PCR reads with MiXCR, one entry per CDR3 protein. The sample holds about 510,000 distinct CDR3 sequences, about 46% seen once. The specimen sequenced was peripheral blood or thyroid tissue (not recorded which). The source of these receptors is an adult woman with Graves' disease, either hyperthyroidism or ophthalmopathy (not recorded which).

The chain joins TRBV19 to TRBJ1-2, with 7 bases matching TRBD1. This CDR3 has 15 residues. V trimming: 5 bases; J trimming: 2 bases; junction bases outside the gene matches: 8. Germline V gene data show CDR1 as LNHDA and CDR2 as SQIVND (reference sequence). The CDR3 nucleotides read TGTGCCAGTAGTGGGACAGAACCGAGAAACTATGGCTACACCTTC. Protein: CASSGTEPRNYGYTF.

This clonotype was counted ten times or more. The chain combines TRBV7-9 with TRBJ1-6; TRBD1 matches 7 bases. Looked up from germline, CDR1 is SEHNR and CDR2 is FQNEAQ (reference sequence). The CDR3 has 16 amino acids. Trimming at V came to 5 bases and at J to 5 bases, leaving 9 bases not matched to a gene. CDR3 nucleotides: TGTGCCAGCAGCCGACTCACGACAGGGCATAATTCACCCCTCCACTTT. It codes for CASSRLTTGHNSPLHF.

Ten or more counts support this clonotype. The chain couples TRBV20-1 to TRBJ1-1, with D possibly being TRBD1 (6 bases). The germline V gene has CDR1 DFQATT and CDR2 SNEGSKA (reference sequence). Trimming pared 2 bases from V and 7 bases from J, leaving 17 bases between. This CDR3 contains 14 residues. CDR3 protein: CSARSGGEPNEAFF. Here the CDR3 DNA reads TGCAGTGCTAGATCTGGGGGCGAACCTAATGAAGCTTTCTTT.

On this clonotype: A junction end diverges from the germline sequence, so it may reflect a read error. This sequence joins TRBV6-2 or TRBV6-3 and TRBJ2-2; 9 bases are shared with TRBD2. Germline loops: CDR1 MNHEY, CDR2 SVGEGT. The CDR3 loop spans 15 amino acids. CDR3 in amino acids: CAGSFSSGIGGELFF. The DNA of the CDR3 is TGTGCCGGCAGTTTTTCTAGCGGGATAGGCGGGGAGCTGTTTTTT.

This clonotype has a count of ten or more. The J gene is TRBJ1-1, the V gene TRBV2; D is ambiguous. The V gene's germline CDR1 is SNHLY and CDR2 FYNNEI. V shed 4 bases and J shed 7 bases, with 16 bases lying between them. CDR3 size: 14 residues. The chain's CDR3 is CASSVDTGSYEAFF. The CDR3, as DNA: TGTGCCAGCAGTGTTGACACTGGAAGCTATGAAGCTTTCTTT.

This clonotype was seen only a few times. V is TRBV7-6 and J is TRBJ1-6; 7 bases map to TRBD1. The trim removed 4 bases at V and 10 bases at J, leaving 7 bases unmatched. Germline loops: CDR1 SGHVS, CDR2 FNYEAQ. The CDR3 runs to 14 residues. The chain's CDR3 is CASSYSGGNSPLHF. The CDR3 DNA reads as TGTGCCAGCAGCTACTCAGGGGGGAACTCACCCCTCCACTTT.

This clonotype was seen a few times. The chain employs TRBV7-9 and TRBJ2-3; tentative D call: TRBD2 (6 bases). The germline V and J ends were trimmed by 6 bases and 1 base, with 14 bases remaining between them. This CDR3 is 15 amino acids long. Germline assignment: CDR1 SEHNR and CDR2 FQNEAQ (reference sequence). CDR3 DNA: TGTGCCAGCAGTTACACGGGAGACCGCACAGATACGCAGTATTTT. This gives the protein CASSYTGDRTDTQYF.

This clonotype was counted many times. The chain uses TRBV18 and TRBJ2-7; 7 bases match TRBD1. The CDR3 has 15 residues. Germline assignment: CDR1 KGHSH and CDR2 LQKENI. With 5 bases clipped from V and 2 bases from J, the junction kept 9 bases outside the gene matches. The CDR3 loop is CASSARQGTAYEQYF. Here the CDR3 DNA reads TGTGCCAGCTCAGCCCGACAGGGAACGGCCTACGAGCAGTACTTC.

The rearrangement uses TRBV18 and TRBJ2-5; 7 nucleotides line up with TRBD1. The CDR3 runs 14 residues. CDR1 and CDR2 from the germline V gene are KGHSH and LQKENI. With 3 bases clipped from V and 3 bases from J, the junction kept 4 bases outside the gene matches. As DNA, the CDR3 is TGTGCCAGCTCACCCGGGACAGTGAAAGAGACCCAGTACTTC. It translates to CASSPGTVKETQYF.

The rearrangement uses TRBV13 and TRBJ1-2; 10 bases fit TRBD1. Germline V gene data show CDR1 as PRHDT and CDR2 as FYEKMQ (reference sequence). This CDR3 has 17 amino acids. J lost 0 bases, V lost 3 bases, and 7 bases had no gene match. DNA of the CDR3: TGTGCCAGCAGCTTCTCGACAGGGGGCTCAGCTAACTATGGCTACACCTTC. Residues: CASSFSTGGSANYGYTF.

The gene calls are TRBV7-8 and TRBJ2-7; 11 bases agree with TRBD2. This CDR3 contains 15 residues. The J segment lost 1 base and the V segment lost 5 bases, leaving 4 bases of the junction unmatched. The V gene's germline CDR1 is SGHVS and CDR2 FQNEAQ. The CDR3 DNA reads as TGTGCCAGCAGCCCGGGACTAGCGGTTTCCTACGAGCAGTACTTC. As protein: CASSPGLAVSYEQYF.

This chain links TRBV11-2 with TRBJ1-1; 8 positions match TRBD1. V was clipped by 5 bases and J by 5 bases; unmatched bases: 16. The CDR3 is made up of 17 amino acids. The germline CDR1 and CDR2 sequences are SGHAT and FQNNGV. In DNA form, the CDR3 reads TGTGCCAGCAGCACCGGGACAGGAACTACGAGCAGAACTGAAGCTTTCTTT. Protein sequence: CASSTGTGTTSRTEAFF. The full variable domain, completed using reference TRBV11-2 and TRBJ1-1, is EAGVAQSPRYKIIEKRQSVAFWCNPISGHATLYWYQQILGQGPKLLIQFQNNGVVDDSQLPKDRFSAERLKGVDSTLKIQPAKLEDSAVYLCASSTGTGTTSRTEAFFGQGTRLTVV.

V is TRBV7-9 and J is TRBJ2-5; D perhaps matches TRBD2 (7 bases). With 4 bases removed from V and 1 base from J, the gap between germline ends came to 16 bases. Germline CDR1 is SEHNR and CDR2 is FQNEAQ (reference sequence). The CDR3 spans 16 residues. CDR3 in DNA: TGTGCCAGCAGCTCCCGAGGGGGGGGAGCCCAAGAGACCCAGTACTTC. Translating it yields CASSSRGGGAQETQYF.

The chain carries TRBV28 and TRBJ1-1, with 8 bases fitting TRBD1. CDR1 MDHEN and CDR2 SYDVKM come from the germline V gene. The CDR3 consists of 13 residues. V lost 7 bases and J lost 4; bases outside the gene matches: 5. The CDR3 reads CASTPDRVTEAFF. For the CDR3, the DNA is TGTGCCAGCACCCCGGACAGGGTCACTGAAGCTTTCTTT. Together with reference TRBV28 and TRBJ1-1, the CDR3 gives the full variable domain: DVKVTQSSRYLVKRTGEKVFLECVQDMDHENMFWYRQDPGLGLRLIYFSYDVKMKEKGDIPEGYSVSREKKERFSLILESASTNQTSMYLCASTPDRVTEAFFGQGTRLTVV.

This clonotype came up a few times. The chain couples TRBV7-9 to TRBJ2-7; 9 nucleotides match TRBD2. The CDR3 has 14 residues. Germline CDR1 is SEHNR and CDR2 is FQNEAQ (reference sequence). The junction had 5 bases not matched to a gene; V was cut back by 6 bases and J by 2 bases. Written as DNA, the CDR3 is TGTGCCAGCAGTTTCGGCGGGGGGGCCTACGAGCAGTACTTC. It translates to CASSFGGGAYEQYF.

CDR3 nucleotide sequence: TGCAGTGCTAGAGCTTCGGCTTTGAACACTGAAGCTTTCTTT. This gives the protein CSARASALNTEAFF. The V gene is TRBV20-1, the J gene TRBJ1-1; D is unresolved. Germline V lookup: CDR1 DFQATT, CDR2 SNEGSKA (reference sequence). The CDR3 sequence is 14 residues long. Trimming left V 1 base short and J 0 bases short, with 9 bases between.

This chain connects TRBV2 to TRBJ1-5; 9 bases map to TRBD1. The CDR3 is 17 amino acids. V trimming: 3 bases; J trimming: 0 bases; junction bases outside the gene matches: 6. Germline CDR1 is SNHLY and CDR2 is FYNNEI. This CDR3 reads CASSDRTGANSNQPQHF. The CDR3 bases are TGTGCCAGCAGTGACCGGACAGGGGCCAATAGCAATCAGCCCCAGCATTTT.

This clonotype appeared a few times. The chain recombines TRBV2 with TRBJ2-5; D is perhaps TRBD2 (7 bases). Trimming removed 5 bases from V and 1 base from J, with 14 bases in between. Germline V lookup: CDR1 SNHLY, CDR2 FYNNEI. This CDR3 has 15 amino acids. The CDR3 protein is CASSLGGVIQETQYF. The CDR3 region has the DNA TGTGCCAGCAGTCTAGGGGGGGTGATCCAAGAGACCCAGTACTTC.

This clonotype was seen repeatedly, ten times or more. The rearrangement joins TRBV7-9 to TRBJ1-1, with D perhaps TRBD1 (5 bases). V lost 2 bases, J lost 0 bases, and 10 bases lay in between. Germline V gives CDR1 SEHNR, CDR2 FQNEAQ (reference sequence). The CDR3 spans 15 residues. This CDR3 reads CASSLLSGLNTEAFF. The CDR3 coding sequence is TGTGCCAGCAGCTTATTGTCGGGACTGAACACTGAAGCTTTCTTT.